The 6 T cell receptor beta chains presented below share a single source sample, sequenced in a study of T cells in tuberculosis. Repertoires were generated with immunoSEQ multiplex PCR, while TCRdb's copy carries only in-frame clones and drops some. This sample carries roughly 59,000 clones, 80% to 85% of them seen once, and the ten largest clones take 9.5% to 15%. Sorting used thawed, overnight-rested PBMC stained with anti-CD3, a viability dye and GMM-loaded CD1B tetramer. The lipid loaded on the CD1B tetramers was C32 glucose monomycolate from Rhodococcus equi. Sequencing was done on a sample of CD1b-GMM tetramer-negative cells sorted from PBMCs. These receptors were taken from an adult woman with latent tuberculosis.

The V call is TRBV4-3, the J call TRBJ1-2; D uncertain. CDR3 length: 16 amino acids. Trimming shortened V by 0 bases and J by 0 bases, and 11 bases separated the two germline ends. The germline V gene encodes CDR1 LGHNA and CDR2 YSLEER. The CDR3 DNA is TGCGCCAGCAGCCAAGATCGTACACAAGCTAACTATGGCTACACCTTC. It translates to CASSQDRTQANYGYTF.

The chain carries TRBV19 and TRBJ1-1, with 10 bases aligning to TRBD1. The CDR3 has 14 residues. Germline lookup yields CDR1 LNHDA and CDR2 SQIVND (reference sequence). V lost 7 bases, J lost 6 bases, and 8 bases stayed unmatched. The CDR3 protein is CASTRDRGLAEAFF. CDR3 sequence (DNA): TGTGCCAGTACCCGAGACAGGGGGCTCGCTGAAGCTTTCTTT. The variable domain in full, with the rest retrieved from reference TRBV19 and TRBJ1-1, is DGGITQSPKYLFRKEGQNVTLSCEQNLNHDAMYWYRQDPGQGLRLIYYSQIVNDFQKGDIAEGYSVSREKKESFPLTVTSAQKNPTAFYLCASTRDRGLAEAFFGQGTRLTVV.

This clone was observed a handful of times. The chain's CDR3 is CASSFGDPGNEQFF. The DNA for the CDR3 is TGTGCCAGCAGCTTCGGAGACCCCGGGAATGAGCAGTTCTTC. The V gene is TRBV7-9, the J gene TRBJ2-1; D not resolved. CDR3 length: 14 amino acids. Trimming shortened V by 3 bases and J by 7 bases, and 13 bases separated the two germline ends. Germline V CDR1 and CDR2: SEHNR, FQNEAQ (reference sequence). The full variable domain, rest sourced from reference TRBV7-9 and TRBJ2-1, is DTGVSQNPRHKITKRGQNVTFRCDPISEHNRLYWYRQTLGQGPEFLTYFQNEAQLEKSRLLSDRFSAERPKGSFSTLEIQRTEQGDSAMYLCASSFGDPGNEQFFGPGTRLTVL.

This chain connects TRBV5-4 to TRBJ2-7; the match to TRBD2 covers 9 bases. The V and J ends lost 0 bases and 2 bases, in that order; junction bases with no gene match: 3. The germline CDR1 and CDR2 sequences are SGHNT and YYREEE (reference sequence). The CDR3 spans 15 residues. The CDR3 bases are TGTGCCAGCAGCTTGGACCTAGCGGGGACCTACGAGCAGTACTTC. Its protein is CASSLDLAGTYEQYF.

This clone has only a few counts. The chain joins TRBV11-2 to TRBJ2-3; 16 bases line up with TRBD2. The J segment lost 5 bases and the V segment lost 5 bases, leaving 10 bases of the junction unmatched. CDR1 and CDR2 (germline): SGHAT, FQNNGV. This CDR3 has 18 amino acids. For the CDR3, the DNA is TGTGCCAGCAGCCTGACACCGGGACTAGCGGGAGGGGTAGATACGCAGTATTTT. This codes for CASSLTPGLAGGVDTQYF. Based on the CDR3 plus reference TRBV11-2 and TRBJ2-3, the full variable domain is EAGVAQSPRYKIIEKRQSVAFWCNPISGHATLYWYQQILGQGPKLLIQFQNNGVVDDSQLPKDRFSAERLKGVDSTLKIQPAKLEDSAVYLCASSLTPGLAGGVDTQYFGPGTRLTVL.

The V and J genes are TRBV6-1 and TRBJ2-5; TRBD2 matches 9 bases. The CDR3 length is 11 residues. V dropped 8 bases and J dropped 7; count of bases not matched to a gene: 2. Germline-derived CDR1 and CDR2 are MNHNS and SASEGT. CDR3 nucleotide sequence: TGTGCCAGCGGCGGGGGGGGGACCCAGTACTTC. Its protein product is CASGGGGTQYF.